This T cell receptor (beta chain) was sequenced in a study of neurological immune-mediated disorders. For the study at large: Of the multiple sclerosis patients, some 34 in total, around 30 were relapsing-remitting and 3 were secondary progressive.

Findings of the study overall: CDR3 amino acid sequences of expanded clones were not shared across subjects, a result suggesting private repertoires in all groups.

The time point denotes: longitudinal time-point 2. From 2 million PBMCs stored at -80 C, the unsorted libraries were generated. TCRdb independently ran MiXCR on the 5' RACE reads; one entry per CDR3 protein. The sample consists of tens of thousands of distinct CDR3 sequences, 5.5% to 6.5% of them appearing once. Unmatched junction bases numbered 8, after V lost 7 bases and J lost 8 bases. CDR3 length: 14 amino acids. From germline, CDR1 is SGHTA and CDR2 FQGNSA. The sample holds many counts of this clonotype. Its antigen is not known. The sequence came from a woman in her sixties with multiple sclerosis. The sequencing input was PBMCs. The genes are TRBV7-2 and TRBJ1-4; 9 bases line up with TRBD1. CDR3 protein: CASKTGQGSEKLFF. CDR3 coding DNA: TGTGCCAGCAAAACGGGACAGGGAAGCGAAAAACTGTTTTTT.